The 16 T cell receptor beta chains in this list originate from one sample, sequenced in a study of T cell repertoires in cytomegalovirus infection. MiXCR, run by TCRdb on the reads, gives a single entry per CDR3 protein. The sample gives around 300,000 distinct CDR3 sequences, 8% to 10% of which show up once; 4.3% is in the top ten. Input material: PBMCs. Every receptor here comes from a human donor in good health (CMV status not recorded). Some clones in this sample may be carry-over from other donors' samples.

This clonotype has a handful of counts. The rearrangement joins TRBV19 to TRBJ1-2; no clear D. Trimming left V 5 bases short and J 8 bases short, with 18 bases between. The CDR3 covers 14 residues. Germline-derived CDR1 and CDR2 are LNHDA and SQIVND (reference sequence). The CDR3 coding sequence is TGTGCCAGTAGTCCCGTCACCCCCCCGGGGGGCTACACCTTC. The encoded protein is CASSPVTPPGGYTF.

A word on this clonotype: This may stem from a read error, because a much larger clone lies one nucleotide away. In DNA form, the CDR3 reads TGTGCCAGCAACATAGACAGGGGGAACGAGCAGTACTTC. Translation: CASNIDRGNEQYF. The gene calls are TRBV7-6 and TRBJ2-7; 9 bases are shared with TRBD1. Germline V gene sequence: CDR1 SGHVS, CDR2 FNYEAQ. J was trimmed by 5 bases and V by 7 bases; bases with no gene match: 6. The CDR3 extends over 13 amino acids. The full variable domain, with the rest looked up from reference TRBV7-6 and TRBJ2-7, is GAGVSQSPRYKVTKRGQDVALRCDPISGHVSLYWYRQALGQGPEFLTYFNYEAQQDKSGLPNDRFSAERPEGSISTLTIQRTEQRDSAMYRCASNIDRGNEQYFGPGTRLTVT.

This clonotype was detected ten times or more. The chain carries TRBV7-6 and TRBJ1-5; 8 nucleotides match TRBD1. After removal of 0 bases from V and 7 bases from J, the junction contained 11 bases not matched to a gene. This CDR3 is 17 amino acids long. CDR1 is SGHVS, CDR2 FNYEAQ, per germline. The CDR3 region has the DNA TGTGCCAGCAGCTTAGCGGACGGACAGGGCGGAGGCCAGCCCCAGCATTTT. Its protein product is CASSLADGQGGGQPQHF.

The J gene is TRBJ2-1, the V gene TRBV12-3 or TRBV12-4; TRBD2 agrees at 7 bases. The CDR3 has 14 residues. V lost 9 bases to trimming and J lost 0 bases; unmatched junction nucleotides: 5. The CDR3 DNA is TGTGCCAGTAGCGGGCCTAGCTCCTACAATGAGCAGTTCTTC. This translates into CASSGPSSYNEQFF.

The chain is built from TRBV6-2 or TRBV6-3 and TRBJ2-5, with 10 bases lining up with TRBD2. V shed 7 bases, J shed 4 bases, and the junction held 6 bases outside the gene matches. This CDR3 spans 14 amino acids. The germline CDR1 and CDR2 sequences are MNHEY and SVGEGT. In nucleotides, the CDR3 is TGTGCCAGCAAGGAGCGGGGGGGCCCAGAGACCCAGTACTTC. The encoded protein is CASKERGGPETQYF.

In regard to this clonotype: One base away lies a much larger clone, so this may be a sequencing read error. The CDR3 loop is CASSPSSGGPDEQFF. CDR3 nucleotides: TGTGCCAGCAGTCCTTCTAGCGGGGGGCCGGATGAGCAGTTCTTC. The chain uses TRBV6-1 and TRBJ2-1, with 11 bases lining up with TRBD2. With 5 bases clipped from V and 8 bases from J, the junction kept 8 bases outside the gene matches. From germline, CDR1 is MNHNS and CDR2 SASEGT. The CDR3 has 15 amino acids.

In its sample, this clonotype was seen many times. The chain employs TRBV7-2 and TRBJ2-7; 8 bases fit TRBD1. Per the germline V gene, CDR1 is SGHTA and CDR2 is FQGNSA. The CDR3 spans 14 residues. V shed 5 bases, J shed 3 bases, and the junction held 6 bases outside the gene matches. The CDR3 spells CASSNTGQGYEQYF. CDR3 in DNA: TGTGCCAGCAGCAACACAGGACAGGGCTACGAGCAGTACTTC.

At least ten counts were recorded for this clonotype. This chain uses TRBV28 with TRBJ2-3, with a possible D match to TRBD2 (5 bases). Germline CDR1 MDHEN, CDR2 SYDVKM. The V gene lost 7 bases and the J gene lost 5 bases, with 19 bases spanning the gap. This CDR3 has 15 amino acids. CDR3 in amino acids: CASTSWPAGGDTQYF. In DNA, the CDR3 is TGTGCCAGCACCTCTTGGCCAGCTGGAGGAGATACGCAGTATTTT.

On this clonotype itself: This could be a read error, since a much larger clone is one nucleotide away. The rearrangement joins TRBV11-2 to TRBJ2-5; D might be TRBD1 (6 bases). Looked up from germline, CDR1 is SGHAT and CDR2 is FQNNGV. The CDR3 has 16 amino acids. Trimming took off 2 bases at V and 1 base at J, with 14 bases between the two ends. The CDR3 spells CASSLPTGMCQETQYF. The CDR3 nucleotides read TGTGCCAGCAGCTTACCTACAGGGATGTGCCAAGAGACCCAGTACTTC. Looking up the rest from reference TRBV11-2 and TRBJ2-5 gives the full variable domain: EAGVAQSPRYKIIEKRQSVAFWCNPISGHATLYWYQQILGQGPKLLIQFQNNGVVDDSQLPKDRFSAERLKGVDSTLKIQPAKLEDSAVYLCASSLPTGMCQETQYFGPGTRLLVL.

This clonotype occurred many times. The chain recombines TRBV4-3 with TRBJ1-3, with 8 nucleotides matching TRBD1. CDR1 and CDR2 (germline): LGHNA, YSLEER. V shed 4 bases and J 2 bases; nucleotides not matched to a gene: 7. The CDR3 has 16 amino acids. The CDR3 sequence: CASSPGTGYAGNTIYF. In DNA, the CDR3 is TGCGCCAGCAGCCCCGGGACAGGATACGCTGGAAACACCATATATTTT.

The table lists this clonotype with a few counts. CDR3 sequence (DNA): TGTGCCAGCAGGGACAACGCGAACACTGAAGCTTTCTTT. Translated, it gives CASRDNANTEAFF. This chain connects TRBV7-2 to TRBJ1-1; maybe TRBD1 (5 bases). Trimming stripped 6 bases from V and 1 base from J, with 9 bases between. The V gene's germline CDR1 is SGHTA and CDR2 FQGNSA. This CDR3 is 13 amino acids long.

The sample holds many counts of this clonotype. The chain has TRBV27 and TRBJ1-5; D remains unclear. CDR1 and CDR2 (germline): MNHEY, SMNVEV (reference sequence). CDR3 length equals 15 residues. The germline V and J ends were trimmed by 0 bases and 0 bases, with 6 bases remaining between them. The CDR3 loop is CASSLSRYSNQPQHF. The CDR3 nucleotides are TGTGCCAGCAGTTTATCGCGGTATAGCAATCAGCCCCAGCATTTT.

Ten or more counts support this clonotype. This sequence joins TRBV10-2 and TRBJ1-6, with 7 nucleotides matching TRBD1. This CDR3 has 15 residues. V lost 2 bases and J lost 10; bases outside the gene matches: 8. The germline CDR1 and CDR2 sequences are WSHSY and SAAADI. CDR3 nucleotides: TGCGCCAGCAGTGAGGAGACAGGGCAAGGATCACCCCTCCACTTT. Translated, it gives CASSEETGQGSPLHF.

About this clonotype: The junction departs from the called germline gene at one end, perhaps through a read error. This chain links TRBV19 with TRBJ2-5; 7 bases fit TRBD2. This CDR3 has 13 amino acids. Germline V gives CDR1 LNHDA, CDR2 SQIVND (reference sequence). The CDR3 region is CSSSMSGVETQYF. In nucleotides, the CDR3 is TGTTCCAGTAGTATGAGCGGGGTGGAGACCCAGTACTTC.

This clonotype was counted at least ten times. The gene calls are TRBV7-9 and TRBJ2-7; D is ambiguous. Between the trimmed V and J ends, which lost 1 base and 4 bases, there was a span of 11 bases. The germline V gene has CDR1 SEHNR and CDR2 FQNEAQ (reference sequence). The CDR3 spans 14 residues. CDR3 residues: CASSLVLSSYEQYF. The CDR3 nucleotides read TGTGCCAGCAGCTTAGTACTTAGCTCGTACGAGCAGTACTTC.

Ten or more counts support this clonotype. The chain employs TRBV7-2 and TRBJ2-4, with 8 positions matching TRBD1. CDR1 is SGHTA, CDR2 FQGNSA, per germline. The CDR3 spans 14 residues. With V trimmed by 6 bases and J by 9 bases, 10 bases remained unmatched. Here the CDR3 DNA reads TGTGCCAGCAGTCTCGACAGGGGTGTAGCCATTCAGTACTTC. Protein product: CASSLDRGVAIQYF.